This TCR beta chain comes out of a study of blood T cell repertoires in COVID-19. At the level of the study: Samples of COVID-19 (acute and convalescent) were obtained from the United States, Italy and Spain. The analysed material was cDNA or gDNA that came from T cells, B-cell-depleted T cells, or PBMCs.

Original methodology: Amplifying reference gene primers gave estimates of nucleated cell counts. TCRdb keeps only in-frame clones here, not all; method: immunoSEQ multiplex PCR. The DNA was the basis for D and trimming; V, J and clone size are from that table. The data show hundreds of thousands of clones, 88% seen once. Seattle-derived patients entered the study during active infection and were followed longitudinally. V was pared by 4 bases and J by 0 bases, with 3 bases of the junction left unmatched. The CDR3 is made up of 14 amino acids. Germline CDR1 SGHNT, CDR2 YENEEA. This TCR was recovered from a woman aged 70-85 years with COVID-19, enrolled during active disease. The chain couples TRBV11-3 to TRBJ2-7; 7 bases fit TRBD1. The sequenced sample was peripheral blood. This CDR3 reads CASSSRDSSYEQYF. In nucleotides, the CDR3 is TGTGCCAGCAGCTCCCGGGACAGCTCCTACGAGCAGTACTTC.